This TCR beta chain was observed in a study of regulatory T cells in long-lasting Graves disease (dated by TCRdb to 2020 to 2023). Regarding the research as a whole: Persistent Graves' disease meant more than 5 years of antithyroid drug treatment with TSH receptor autoantibodies that stayed positive. This study used TCR sequencing and RNA sequencing of peripheral blood to compare persistent Graves' disease patients against newly diagnosed Graves' disease patients. The study took place in China and was registered as a clinical trial. A total of some 35 samples underwent TCR sequencing, from some 13 patients with persistent Graves' disease and some 20 patients with newly diagnosed Graves' disease. Antithyroid drugs had been taken for approximately ten years on average by persistent Graves' disease patients in the clinical cohort. Study-wide findings and limitations: Patients with persistent disease shared more public clonotypes (under 3,000) than newly diagnosed patients did (nearly 1,000). Preferential use of TRBV28, TRBJ1-2 and TRBJ2-5 was observed in persistent disease, whereas TRBV20-1 and TRBJ2-1 were favored in newly diagnosed disease. Because the primary lesion, thyroid tissue, could not be accessed, the study looked at peripheral blood alone. Sequencing and analysis were limited to the TCR beta chain. Compared with newly diagnosed patients, patients with persistent Graves' disease had lower TCR Shannon entropy and fewer highly expanded clones, which suggests clonal expansion. The small sample size was acknowledged by the authors as a limitation that may reduce accuracy.

Comment on this clonotype: No antigen is known for it. No base quality values were provided; no much bigger clone lies one nucleotide off.

The library was generated by multiplex PCR. This sample was sequenced with an Illumina HiSeq 4000. iRepertoire HTBI primers and Arm-PCR amplification of CDR3 regions were used to construct TCR beta libraries. Gel purification was performed on PCR products prior to sequencing. The paper's processing steps were these. A total of around 59 TRBV and some 15 TRBJ segments were identified across samples and were used for gene usage analysis of CDR3 amino acid clonotypes. Filtered high-quality paired reads were merged into contigs using COPE and FqMerger. Contigs were aligned with BLAST to IMGT TRBV, TRBD and TRBJ reference genes, and CDR3 was defined per IMGT. Highly expanded clones were defined as clonotypes with a frequency above 0.1%. Shannon entropy served as the measure of repertoire diversity, while the Gini coefficient captured V-J evenness. A clonotype was considered public if more than one individual shared it. TCRdb itself trimmed the public reads at Q25 with fastp, ran MiXCR and retained productive beta chains. Every entry covers one CDR3 protein and lists the most common genes and DNA from its rows. Clone size and V and J calls follow TCRdb, not the original study. This sample lists about 470,000 distinct CDR3 sequences; about 20% were detected once. Jointly, the top ten make up approximately 8% of the sample.

The time point tag for this specimen amounts to: persistent/refractory GD, antithyroid drugs over 5 years with positive TRAb. For both TCR sequencing and RNA sequencing, RNA was extracted from PBMCs using TRIzol. The diagnosis of Graves' disease was made according to American Thyroid Association guidelines. The patients came from an endocrinology department in Xi'an, China. From each patient, 7.5 to 10 milliliters of peripheral blood was collected into an EDTA anticoagulant tube. PBMCs were isolated by Ficoll Paque Plus density gradient separation without further T cell sorting. An Agilent 2100 Bioanalyzer and agarose gel were used to check RNA quality, and a NanoDrop 2000 was used to measure RNA concentration. According to the germline V gene, CDR1 reads SGHAT and CDR2 reads FQNNGV. From the cysteine up to the phenylalanine, the CDR3 has a length of 13 residues. The entry retains the CDR3 DNA only, 39 bases that are in frame from base 1. A distance of 9 bases separates the germline ends of V and J, which lose 3 bases and 6 bases respectively.

The sample consisted of peripheral blood mononuclear cells (PBMCs), taken when the disease was refractory, from a patient treated with antithyroid drugs. This receptor was identified in a female donor with Graves disease. In this chain, TRBV11-2 is recombined with TRBJ2-1; no D gene can be assigned with confidence. The CDR3 in this case is CASSFIVSNEQFF. The nucleotide sequence is TGTGCCAGCAGCTTTATCGTCAGCAATGAGCAGTTCTTC.